Shown below are 26 T cell receptor beta chains from a single sample sequenced in a study of blood T cell repertoires in COVID-19. Profiled with immunoSEQ multiplex PCR; TCRdb holds only in-frame clones, not every one. The sample has 200,000 to 300,000 clones; 70% to 90% are singletons. The sample comprised peripheral blood. All receptors derive from an older woman with active or convalescent COVID-19.

The genes are TRBV18 and TRBJ1-1; D gene ambiguous. Between the trimmed V and J ends, which lost 1 base and 2 bases, there was a span of 11 bases. This CDR3 contains 15 residues. CDR1 and CDR2 from the germline V gene are KGHSH and LQKENI. CDR3 coding DNA: TGTGCCAGCTCACCACGCGGGGAAGCCAACACTGAAGCTTTCTTT. Translating gives CASSPRGEANTEAFF. The full variable domain, completed using reference TRBV18 and TRBJ1-1, is NAGVMQNPRHLVRRRGQEARLRCSPMKGHSHVYWYRQLPEEGLKFMVYLQKENIIDESGMPKERFSAEFPKEGPSILRIQQVVRGDSAAYFCASSPRGEANTEAFFGQGTRLTVV.

This clone was recorded only once. V gene TRBV10-1 combines with J gene TRBJ2-1; 9 bases align to TRBD2. Germline V gene lookup returns CDR1 WNHNN and CDR2 SYGVQD (reference sequence). J was trimmed by 4 bases and V by 5 bases; bases with no gene match: 6. CDR3 length equals 15 residues. CDR3 protein: CASSQSGGLYNEQFF. For the CDR3, the DNA is TGCGCCAGCAGTCAAAGCGGGGGGCTATACAATGAGCAGTTCTTC.

V and J are TRBV15 and TRBJ2-7, with a tentative D call TRBD2 (6 bases). CDR3 length: 15 amino acids. Between the trimmed V and J ends, which lost 0 bases and 4 bases, there was a span of 13 bases. CDR1 and CDR2 (germline): LNHNV, YYDKDF (reference sequence). The CDR3 bases are TGTGCCACCAGCAGAGAGCGGGGAGCGGGTTACGAGCAGTACTTC. It yields the protein CATSRERGAGYEQYF.

This clone was seen once. This CDR3 is also generated by other DNA sequences in the sample. The V call is TRBV5-1, the J call TRBJ2-1, with 14 bases lining up with TRBD2. Germline assignment: CDR1 SGHRS and CDR2 YFSETQ. V was clipped by 4 bases and J by 0 bases; unmatched bases: 3. The CDR3 sequence is 17 residues long. The CDR3 region has the DNA TGCGCCAGCAGCCTAGGGACTAGCGGGAGCTCCTACAATGAGCAGTTCTTC. Residues: CASSLGTSGSSYNEQFF. Combining the CDR3 with reference TRBV5-1 and TRBJ2-1 gives the whole variable domain KAGVTQTPRYLIKTRGQQVTLSCSPISGHRSVSWYQQTPGQGLQFLFEYFSETQRNKGNFPGRFSGRQFSNSRSEMNVSTLELGDSALYLCASSLGTSGSSYNEQFFGPGTRLTVL.

The rearrangement links TRBV16 to TRBJ2-2, with D tentatively TRBD1 (6 bases). In germline, CDR1 is KGHSY, CDR2 FQNENV. The CDR3 runs to 12 residues. The V gene lost 5 bases and the J gene lost 11 bases, with 12 bases spanning the gap. The CDR3 spells CASSEQGEELFF. In DNA form, the CDR3 reads TGTGCCAGCAGCGAACAGGGAGAAGAGCTGTTTTTT.

This chain uses TRBV2 with TRBJ2-3; D might be TRBD1 (7 bases). The germline V and J ends were trimmed by 5 bases and 5 bases, with 17 bases remaining between them. This CDR3 spans 15 amino acids. CDR1 is SNHLY, CDR2 FYNNEI, per germline. CDR3 region: CASSRGHQGGDTQYF. The DNA for the CDR3 is TGTGCCAGCAGTCGCGGACACCAGGGGGGAGATACGCAGTATTTT. Based on the CDR3 plus reference TRBV2 and TRBJ2-3, the full variable domain is EPEVTQTPSHQVTQMGQEVILRCVPISNHLYFYWYRQILGQKVEFLVSFYNNEISEKSEIFDDQFSVERPDGSNFTLKIRSTKLEDSAMYFCASSRGHQGGDTQYFGPGTRLTVL.

The chain employs TRBV6-2 or TRBV6-3 and TRBJ1-5; D uncertain. CDR1 is MNHEY and CDR2 is SVGEGT in the germline V gene. The CDR3 extends over 14 amino acids. Trimming took off 2 bases at V and 3 bases at J, with 8 bases between the two ends. The DNA for the CDR3 is TGTGCCAGCAGTTACGGTACTCCCAATCAGCCCCAGCATTTT. Translating gives CASSYGTPNQPQHF.

The chain is built from TRBV5-1 and TRBJ2-3, with D possibly matching TRBD2 (6 bases). This CDR3 comprises 16 residues. V lost 0 bases and J 2 bases, leaving 13 bases between the germline ends. Germline assignment: CDR1 SGHRS and CDR2 YFSETQ. The CDR3 DNA reads TGCGCCAGCAGCTTGGCTACCGGGGGAACCACAGATACGCAGTATTTT. Its translation is CASSLATGGTTDTQYF.

This chain joins TRBV3-1 (or the pseudogene TRBV3-2) and TRBJ2-5; TRBD1 matches at 7 bases. Looked up from germline, CDR1 is LGHDT and CDR2 is YNNKEL (reference sequence). After removal of 4 bases from V and 4 bases from J, the junction contained 0 bases not matched to a gene. The CDR3 length is 12 residues. For the CDR3, the DNA is TGTGCCAGCAGCCGACAGGGAGAGACCCAGTACTTC. This codes for CASSRQGETQYF.

The J gene is TRBJ2-2, the V gene TRBV24-1; 9 nucleotides line up with TRBD2. V was pared by 11 bases and J by 2 bases, with 17 bases of the junction left unmatched. Germline V lookup: CDR1 KGHDR, CDR2 SFDVKD. The CDR3 sequence is 18 residues long. The CDR3 bases are TGTGCCAGTGGGGGAGGTAGCGGGGGACCGATAAACACCGGGGAGCTGTTTTTT. The encoded protein is CASGGGSGGPINTGELFF.

This clone appeared once. The rearrangement links TRBV19 to TRBJ1-5, with 8 bases lining up with TRBD1. This CDR3 comprises 17 residues. Germline assignment: CDR1 LNHDA and CDR2 SQIVND (reference sequence). V shed 4 bases and J 3 bases; nucleotides not matched to a gene: 11. The CDR3, as DNA: TGTGCCAGTAGTACACCCCCCGGGACAGGAATCAATCAGCCCCAGCATTTT. Its translation is CASSTPPGTGINQPQHF.

This clone was detected ten times or more. This chain links TRBV4-1 with TRBJ1-1; 11 bases map to TRBD1. CDR3 length: 16 residues. Per the germline V gene, CDR1 is MGHRA and CDR2 is YSYEKL. Trimming removed 0 bases from V and 10 bases from J; junction bases left unmatched: 10. The CDR3 sequence is CASSQDLGTGGTGAFF. CDR3 DNA: TGCGCCAGCAGCCAAGATCTCGGGACAGGGGGGACGGGAGCTTTCTTT.

The chain carries TRBV18 and TRBJ2-7; tentative D call: TRBD2 (5 bases). CDR1 and CDR2 (germline): KGHSH, LQKENI. Trimming removed 0 bases from V and 3 bases from J, with 15 bases in between. This CDR3 comprises 16 residues. DNA of the CDR3: TGTGCCAGCTCACCACCGATCGGGGTACCTGACTACGAGCAGTACTTC. Amino acid sequence: CASSPPIGVPDYEQYF.

This clone showed up many times. Other DNA sequences of this sample code for an identical CDR3. The rearrangement links TRBV19 to TRBJ1-6, with D perhaps TRBD1 (6 bases). Trimming stripped 5 bases from V and 8 bases from J, with 10 bases between. This CDR3 has 13 amino acids. CDR1 is LNHDA, CDR2 SQIVND, per germline (reference sequence). The CDR3 DNA follows: TGTGCCAGTAGTCCGAGGACAGATTCACCCCTCCACTTT. Amino acid sequence: CASSPRTDSPLHF.

The rearrangement uses TRBV29-1 and TRBJ2-4; TRBD2 might be the D (6 bases). The CDR3 loop spans 13 amino acids. Germline loops: CDR1 SQVTM, CDR2 ANQGSEA. V dropped 6 bases and J dropped 1 base, with 10 bases sitting between them. The CDR3 is CSVTGEAKNIQYF. The CDR3 DNA is TGCAGCGTCACGGGGGAGGCCAAAAACATTCAGTACTTC.

The chain couples TRBV2 to TRBJ1-6, with D tentatively TRBD1 (6 bases). The length of the CDR3 is 15 residues. Germline CDR1 and CDR2: SNHLY and FYNNEI. The V end was cut by 7 bases, the J end by 11 bases, with 21 bases between. The CDR3 spells CASTSWDTGLAPLHF. Here the CDR3 DNA reads TGTGCCAGCACTAGTTGGGACACAGGTTTGGCACCCCTCCACTTT.

V and J are TRBV5-1 and TRBJ1-1, with D perhaps TRBD1 (5 bases). Trimming removed 0 bases at V and 0 bases at J, with 12 bases between. The CDR3 sequence is 16 residues long. Germline CDR1 SGHRS, CDR2 YFSETQ. The CDR3 sequence: CASSLGPPGMNTEAFF. In nucleotides, the CDR3 is TGCGCCAGCAGCTTGGGCCCCCCAGGGATGAACACTGAAGCTTTCTTT.

This sequence joins TRBV9 and TRBJ1-6, with 7 bases matching TRBD1. The V gene's germline CDR1 is SGDLS and CDR2 YYNGEE. The ends lost 0 bases at V and 3 bases at J; junction bases unmatched: 3. The CDR3 length is 16 residues. The CDR3 nucleotides read TGTGCCAGCAGCGTAGGGAACAGGGGCTATAATTCACCCCTCCACTTT. This sequence encodes CASSVGNRGYNSPLHF.

The rearrangement links TRBV7-2 to TRBJ2-3, with D maybe TRBD2 (6 bases). The CDR3 runs 16 residues. Trimming left V 3 bases short and J 5 bases short, with 18 bases between. Germline V gene sequence: CDR1 SGHTA, CDR2 FQGNSA. In DNA, the CDR3 is TGTGCCAGCAGCTTCCGCCGGGGCCCCGGGGGAGATACGCAGTATTTT. Its protein is CASSFRRGPGGDTQYF.

This clone appeared a single time. The chain links TRBV10-3 to TRBJ2-3, with 11 bases that match TRBD2. The CDR3 length is 17 residues. The germline CDR1 and CDR2 sequences are ENHRY and SYGVKD. The J segment lost 3 bases and the V segment lost 6 bases, leaving 11 bases of the junction unmatched. Here the CDR3 DNA reads TGTGCCATCAGCCGGGGACTAGCGGATAGTGGTACAGATACGCAGTATTTT. Translating it yields CAISRGLADSGTDTQYF.

J is TRBJ2-3 and V is TRBV7-2, with 11 bases that match TRBD2. Germline-derived CDR1 and CDR2 are SGHTA and FQGNSA. CDR3 length equals 16 residues. V shed 2 bases, J shed 8 bases, and the junction held 9 bases outside the gene matches. The CDR3 DNA is TGTGCCAGCAGCTTAACGCTAGCGGGAGGTCAAGGTACGCAGTATTTT. Translating it yields CASSLTLAGGQGTQYF.

The chain couples TRBV11-2 to TRBJ1-1, with a weak D call TRBD1 (5 bases). CDR3 length: 14 residues. Germline CDR1 is SGHAT and CDR2 is FQNNGV. Trimming removed 0 bases from V and 5 bases from J, with 10 bases in between. The chain's CDR3 is CASSLDGRGTEAFF. DNA for the CDR3: TGTGCCAGCAGCTTAGATGGGAGGGGTACTGAAGCTTTCTTT.

The V gene is TRBV5-4, the J gene TRBJ1-4, with TRBD1 matching 7 bases. Germline trimming cut 4 bases from V and 5 bases from J; bases unmatched to any gene: 2. Germline values: CDR1 SGHNT, CDR2 YYREEE (reference sequence). The CDR3 consists of 13 residues. The CDR3 region has the DNA TGTGCCAGCAGCAAGGGACAGAATGAAAAACTGTTTTTT. Residues: CASSKGQNEKLFF.

The chain combines TRBV7-9 with TRBJ2-5; 7 bases align to TRBD2. CDR1 is SEHNR and CDR2 is FQNEAQ in the germline V gene (reference sequence). CDR3 size: 16 residues. The V and J ends lost 1 base and 4 bases, in that order; junction bases with no gene match: 9. CDR3 in amino acids: CASSLDIALAVETQYF. The CDR3 region has the DNA TGTGCCAGCAGCTTAGATATAGCCCTAGCGGTAGAGACCCAGTACTTC.

This clone was found a few times. The rearrangement links TRBV7-2 to TRBJ1-3; D is perhaps TRBD1 (5 bases). The CDR3 totals 14 residues. The germline V gene has CDR1 SGHTA and CDR2 FQGNSA. Trimming took 8 bases from V and 4 from J, leaving 15 bases between them. The CDR3 sequence is CASAIRGAGNTIYF. The CDR3 nucleotides are TGTGCCAGCGCTATTCGCGGGGCCGGAAACACCATATATTTT.

The chain links TRBV10-2 to TRBJ2-3; tentative D call: TRBD2 (5 bases). The V end lost 5 bases, the J end lost 4 bases, and 10 bases lay between the germline ends. CDR1 and CDR2 (germline): WSHSY, SAAADI. This CDR3 spans 13 amino acids. In DNA, the CDR3 is TGCGCCAGCAGTTTACTAGTCTCAGATACGCAGTATTTT. This sequence encodes CASSLLVSDTQYF.